One and the same sample provided the 23 T cell receptor beta chains below, sequenced in a study of T-cell reconstitution after alpha-beta-depleted transplantation in children (TCRdb year 2016). The library was produced with PCR. Sequencer: Illumina HiSeq 2500. TCR libraries were prepared with molecular barcoding, using unique molecular identifiers to normalize TCRbeta repertoire quantification. Clones were called with MiXCR by TCRdb after fastp trimmed the public reads at Q25, and only in-frame beta chains were retained. A single entry per CDR3 protein holds the most common genes and DNA from its merged rows. The sample records more than 200,000 distinct CDR3 sequences, roughly a quarter of which are singletons. Jointly, the top ten make up about 5% of the sample. Reading the label with the study, this specimen's treatment or condition is: allogeneic hematopoietic cell transplantation with graft depleted of TCRalphabeta T cells and CD19 B cells.

The sample consisted of PBMCs, mostly from graft donor cells, taken 360 days after TCRalphabeta/CD19-depleted stem cell transplant. All receptors derive from a female patient aged 2 to 10 who had a stem cell transplant for congenital amegakaryocytic thrombocytopenia, so the T cells may come from the graft donor.

This clonotype showed up just a few times. The rearrangement uses TRBV13 and TRBJ2-4, with D possibly matching TRBD2 (7 bases). The CDR3 consists of 16 residues. V lost 0 bases and J 2 bases, leaving 11 bases between the germline ends. The germline CDR1 and CDR2 sequences are PRHDT and FYEKMQ (reference sequence). This CDR3 is CASSLGGGTTKNIQYF. The DNA for the CDR3 is TGTGCCAGCAGCTTAGGGGGAGGGACAACCAAAAACATTCAGTACTTC.

This clonotype showed up just a few times. The chain couples TRBV7-3 to TRBJ2-1, with TRBD2 matching 12 bases. Germline-derived CDR1 and CDR2 are SGHTA and FQGTGA. The junction had 5 bases not matched to a gene; V was cut back by 0 bases and J by 5 bases. This CDR3 region has 17 residues. In DNA form, the CDR3 reads TGTGCCAGCAGCTTAACAGCGGGGACTAGCGGGCACAATGAGCAGTTCTTC. Encoded protein: CASSLTAGTSGHNEQFF.

This clonotype was seen a few times. The CDR3 DNA reads as TGCGCCAGCAGCCAGATGAGGGTGAGCTCCTACGAGCAGTACTTC. It yields the protein CASSQMRVSSYEQYF. The chain employs TRBV4-1 and TRBJ2-7, with a tentative D call TRBD2 (5 bases). Germline CDR1 reads MGHRA; CDR2 reads YSYEKL. The CDR3 spans 15 residues. The germline V and J ends were trimmed by 3 bases and 0 bases, with 12 bases remaining between them.

This clonotype was found a few times. The V gene is TRBV5-1, the J gene TRBJ2-5, with a possible D match to TRBD1 (6 bases). V gave up 2 bases and J gave up 0 bases, with 11 bases separating them. The CDR3 runs 15 residues. Germline CDR1 and CDR2: SGHRS and YFSETQ. The CDR3 nucleotides read TGCGCCAGCAGCTTCGGGAACAGGGACCAAGAGACCCAGTACTTC. It yields the protein CASSFGNRDQETQYF.

Note on this clonotype: A read error may produce the germline difference seen at one junction end. V usage is TRBV2 and J usage is TRBJ2-7; 7 nucleotides match TRBD1. CDR3 length equals 14 residues. Germline V CDR1 and CDR2: SNHLY, FYNNEI. The CDR3 here is CASCEVTGIYEQYF. The DNA for the CDR3 is TGTGCCAGCTGTGAAGTGACAGGGATCTACGAGCAGTACTTC.

This rearrangement joins TRBV5-1 to TRBJ2-6; D might be TRBD1 or TRBD2, each matching 5 bases. V lost 1 base and J lost 11, with 16 bases in between. This CDR3 contains 15 residues. Per germline, CDR1 SGHRS and CDR2 YFSETQ. For the CDR3, the DNA is TGCGCCAGCAGCTTGCTCGGGAAGGGGCGGCACGTCCTGACTTTC. Its translation is CASSLLGKGRHVLTF.

The chain links TRBV4-1 to TRBJ2-7; unclear D gene. This CDR3 is built from 14 residues. Trimming took 0 bases from V and 6 from J, leaving 12 bases between them. CDR1 is MGHRA, CDR2 YSYEKL, per germline. The CDR3: CASSQDSSSLEQYF. The CDR3 DNA follows: TGCGCCAGCAGCCAAGATTCCAGCAGCCTCGAGCAGTACTTC.

The chain joins TRBV9 to TRBJ2-3; TRBD2 agrees at 9 bases. This CDR3 is 16 amino acids long. V lost 0 bases, J lost 0 bases, and 2 bases stayed unmatched. The germline CDR1 and CDR2 sequences are SGDLS and YYNGEE. In DNA form, the CDR3 reads TGTGCCAGCAGCGTAGTTGGACTAGCGAGCACAGATACGCAGTATTTT. Amino acids: CASSVVGLASTDTQYF. Complete variable domain (other parts from reference TRBV9 and TRBJ2-3): DSGVTQTPKHLITATGQRVTLRCSPRSGDLSVYWYQQSLDQGLQFLIQYYNGEERAKGNILERFSAQQFPDLHSELNLSSLELGDSALYFCASSVVGLASTDTQYFGPGTRLTVL.

V usage is TRBV5-1 and J usage is TRBJ2-1, with 8 bases fitting TRBD2. CDR1 and CDR2 from the germline V gene are SGHRS and YFSETQ. This CDR3 is 13 amino acids long. V shed 0 bases and J 10 bases; nucleotides not matched to a gene: 3. The chain's CDR3 is CASSLVGLGEQFF. The CDR3 DNA follows: TGCGCCAGCAGCTTGGTGGGACTAGGAGAGCAGTTCTTC.

The chain couples TRBV7-6 to TRBJ2-2, with TRBD1 as a possible D gene (6 bases). This CDR3 spans 15 amino acids. Germline CDR1 SGHVS, CDR2 FNYEAQ. Trimming left V 4 bases short and J 5 bases short, with 14 bases between. CDR3: CASSSGQPGTGELFF. The CDR3 DNA sequence: TGTGCCAGCAGCTCAGGACAGCCGGGGACCGGGGAGCTGTTTTTT. Variable domain in full (rest from reference TRBV7-6 and TRBJ2-2): GAGVSQSPRYKVTKRGQDVALRCDPISGHVSLYWYRQALGQGPEFLTYFNYEAQQDKSGLPNDRFSAERPEGSISTLTIQRTEQRDSAMYRCASSSGQPGTGELFFGEGSRLTVL.

This chain joins TRBV24-1 and TRBJ2-2; D is possibly TRBD1 (5 bases). Per the germline V gene, CDR1 is KGHDR and CDR2 is SFDVKD. The length of the CDR3 is 15 residues. The V end was cut by 3 bases, the J end by 3 bases, with 10 bases between. CDR3 bases: TGTGCCACCAGTGATCCCCAGGGTCACACCGGGGAGCTGTTTTTT. Translated, it gives CATSDPQGHTGELFF.

The V gene is TRBV11-2, the J gene TRBJ1-1; a weak D match, TRBD1 (5 bases). This CDR3 is 15 amino acids long. CDR1 and CDR2 (germline): SGHAT, FQNNGV. Trimming removed 1 base at V and 1 base at J, with 10 bases between. The DNA of the CDR3 is TGTGCCAGCAGCTTAGTGTCTAGGGGGAACACTGAAGCTTTCTTT. Its protein product is CASSLVSRGNTEAFF. Based on the CDR3 plus reference TRBV11-2 and TRBJ1-1, the full variable domain is EAGVAQSPRYKIIEKRQSVAFWCNPISGHATLYWYQQILGQGPKLLIQFQNNGVVDDSQLPKDRFSAERLKGVDSTLKIQPAKLEDSAVYLCASSLVSRGNTEAFFGQGTRLTVV.

This clonotype has only a few counts. V usage is TRBV20-1 and J usage is TRBJ1-4; D is unclear. Germline V gene data show CDR1 as DFQATT and CDR2 as SNEGSKA (reference sequence). The germline V and J ends were trimmed by 4 bases and 8 bases, with 17 bases remaining between them. There are 14 residues in the CDR3. The CDR3 region is CSANPPEVAEKLFF. The DNA for the CDR3 is TGCAGTGCTAACCCACCGGAGGTGGCGGAAAAACTGTTTTTT.

The rearrangement uses TRBV7-9 and TRBJ1-3; D is ambiguous. Trimming took 3 bases from V and 4 from J, leaving 13 bases between them. Looked up from germline, CDR1 is SEHNR and CDR2 is FQNEAQ (reference sequence). CDR3 size: 15 residues. The CDR3 protein is CASSFSHVAGNTIYF. CDR3 nucleotide sequence: TGTGCCAGCAGCTTTAGTCACGTAGCGGGAAACACCATATATTTT. Using reference TRBV7-9 and TRBJ1-3 for the parts outside the CDR3, the full variable domain is DTGVSQNPRHKITKRGQNVTFRCDPISEHNRLYWYRQTLGQGPEFLTYFQNEAQLEKSRLLSDRFSAERPKGSFSTLEIQRTEQGDSAMYLCASSFSHVAGNTIYFGEGSWLTVV.

The J gene is TRBJ2-7, the V gene TRBV12-3 or TRBV12-4, with 8 bases identical to TRBD1. V shed 6 bases and J 5 bases; nucleotides not matched to a gene: 12. The CDR3 consists of 15 residues. CDR3 residues: CASSPRQGTSNEQYF. In DNA, the CDR3 is TGTGCCAGCAGCCCACGACAGGGGACGAGCAACGAGCAGTACTTC.

This clonotype was counted a few times. The rearrangement links TRBV27 to TRBJ2-1; TRBD2 aligns across 11 bases. CDR1 and CDR2 (germline): MNHEY, SMNVEV (reference sequence). The V segment lost 7 bases and the J segment 2 bases; nucleotides outside the gene matches: 1. CDR3 length: 14 amino acids. CDR3 coding DNA: TGTGCCAGCAAACTAGCGGGAGCCTACAATGAGCAGTTCTTC. Translation: CASKLAGAYNEQFF.

This clonotype turned up a few times. CDR3 sequence: CASSFPLWAQAFF. CDR3 nucleotide sequence: TGTGCCAGCAGTTTCCCCTTGTGGGCTCAGGCTTTCTTT. The chain has TRBV28 and TRBJ1-1; the D is unclear. This CDR3 has 13 amino acids. Germline CDR1 reads MDHEN; CDR2 reads SYDVKM. Trimming removed 3 bases at V and 11 bases at J, with 16 bases between. Drawing the rest from reference TRBV28 and TRBJ1-1, the complete variable domain is DVKVTQSSRYLVKRTGEKVFLECVQDMDHENMFWYRQDPGLGLRLIYFSYDVKMKEKGDIPEGYSVSREKKERFSLILESASTNQTSMYLCASSFPLWAQAFFGQGTRLTVV.

This clonotype has only a few counts. The CDR3 DNA is TGCAGTGCTAGGTCCGATGAGCAGTTCTTC. Protein: CSARSDEQFF. The rearrangement links TRBV20-1 to TRBJ2-1; D is uncertain. The germline V gene has CDR1 DFQATT and CDR2 SNEGSKA (reference sequence). This CDR3 spans 10 amino acids. Trimming removed 3 bases from V and 8 bases from J, with 5 bases in between.

This clonotype was recorded many times. V gene TRBV29-1 combines with J gene TRBJ1-5; no firm D call. The CDR3 extends over 13 amino acids. Germline V lookup: CDR1 SQVTM, CDR2 ANQGSEA. The germline V and J ends were trimmed by 1 base and 3 bases, with 7 bases remaining between them. The CDR3 reads CSVEGEFNQPQHF. For the CDR3, the DNA is TGCAGCGTTGAAGGCGAGTTCAATCAGCCCCAGCATTTT. Drawing the rest from reference TRBV29-1 and TRBJ1-5, the complete variable domain is SAVISQKPSRDICQRGTSLTIQCQVDSQVTMMFWYRQQPGQSLTLIATANQGSEATYESGFVIDKFPISRPNLTFSTLTVSNMSPEDSSIYLCSVEGEFNQPQHFGDGTRLSIL.

V is TRBV4-3 and J is TRBJ1-4; D uncertain. With 0 bases removed from V and 11 bases from J, the gap between germline ends came to 22 bases. The CDR3 runs 17 residues. Germline loops: CDR1 LGHNA, CDR2 YSLEER. This CDR3 is CASSQDKAGGLSGKLFF. CDR3 coding DNA: TGCGCCAGCAGCCAAGATAAGGCAGGAGGCCTCTCGGGGAAACTGTTTTTT.

In its sample, this clonotype was seen a few times. CDR3 sequence (DNA): TGTGCCAGCAGCTTCGCCACCGCAGATACGCAGTATTTT. It specifies CASSFATADTQYF. The chain uses TRBV7-2 and TRBJ2-3; no reliable D call. In germline, CDR1 is SGHTA, CDR2 FQGNSA. V was cut by 3 bases and J by 4 bases, with 8 bases left in between. CDR3 length: 13 amino acids.

This sequence joins TRBV25-1 and TRBJ2-4; D is ambiguous. Per the germline V gene, CDR1 is MGHDK and CDR2 is SYGVNS. The CDR3 has 13 residues. Deletions cut 9 bases from V and 0 bases from J, with 9 bases between. Written as DNA, the CDR3 is TGTGCCAGTGTCGGACGAGCCAAAAACATTCAGTACTTC. It translates to CASVGRAKNIQYF.

This clonotype appeared a few times. The chain joins TRBV12-3 or TRBV12-4 to TRBJ1-6; D remains ambiguous. The CDR3 sequence is 14 residues long. V was pared by 3 bases and J by 7 bases, with 10 bases between. The CDR3 DNA follows: TGTGCCAGCAGTTTCGGGCAGCCAAATTCACCCCTCCACTTT. Translating gives CASSFGQPNSPLHF.